Listed below are T cell receptor beta chains from one sample, sequenced in a study of T-cell reconstitution after alpha-beta-depleted transplantation in children. One entry per CDR3 protein results from TCRdb running MiXCR on the PCR reads. This table holds some 180,000 distinct CDR3 sequences, roughly 6.6% found once. The material sequenced was PBMCs, taken before TCRalphabeta/CD19-depleted stem cell transplant. The receptors here all came from a boy aged 2 to 10 with acute lymphoblastic leukemia, due to receive a stem cell transplant. The CDR3 runs from the conserved cysteine through the conserved F or W. A D gene is named only where the DNA matches it firmly. Where a row states a size, it is once, few, many or the class of an expanded clone; other rows omit it.

CASSRYSGANVLTF TGTGCCAGCAGCCGCTACTCTGGGGCCAACGTCCTGACTTTC TRBV14 . many TRBJ2-6 14
CSSNPRGSGYEQYF TGCAGTAGTAATCCCCGGGGATCGGGATACGAGCAGTACTTC TRBV20-1 . many TRBJ2-7 14
CASRERGETQYF TGTGCCAGCAGAGAAAGGGGAGAGACCCAGTACTTC TRBV2 . few TRBJ2-5 12
CAWSVLVGNEQFF TGTGCCTGGAGTGTACTAGTAGGCAATGAGCAGTTCTTC TRBV30 . many TRBJ2-1 13
CASGKSGTANRETQYF TGTGCCAGCGGAAAGTCCGGGACAGCGAACAGAGAGACCCAGTACTTC TRBV27 TRBD1 few TRBJ2-5 16
CASSQPPYEQFF TGTGCCAGCTCACAACCGCCCTATGAGCAGTTCTTC TRBV18 . many TRBJ2-1 12
CASSVSQGNTEAFF TGTGCCAGCAGCGTAAGTCAGGGAAACACTGAAGCTTTCTTT TRBV9 . . TRBJ1-1 14
CASSPRTGRISPLHF TGTGCCAGCAGCCCTAGGACAGGGCGGATTTCACCCCTCCACTTT TRBV3-1 TRBD1 many TRBJ1-6 15
CASSLARNPGTGELFF TGTGCCAGCAGCTTAGCGCGGAACCCGGGGACCGGGGAGCTGTTTTTT TRBV7-9 . few TRBJ2-2 16
CSVATGQANSPLHF TGCAGCGTAGCCACGGGACAGGCGAATTCACCCCTCCACTTT TRBV29-1 TRBD1 many TRBJ1-6 14
CASSPPLPAETQYF TGTGCCAGCAGCCCCCCCCTACCCGCGGAGACCCAGTACTTC TRBV7-9 . many TRBJ2-5 14
CATSESGGRPETQYF TGTGCCACCAGTGAAAGCGGGGGGCGACCGGAGACCCAGTACTTC TRBV24-1 TRBD2 few TRBJ2-5 15
CSARDSLLGQGYEQYF TGCAGTGCTAGAGATTCCCTTCTCGGACAGGGCTACGAGCAGTACTTC TRBV20-1 TRBD1 . TRBJ2-7 16
CASSLGGFGGAYNEQFF TGTGCCAGCAGCTTGGGAGGGTTCGGGGGGGCCTACAATGAGCAGTTCTTC TRBV7-2 TRBD2 . TRBJ2-1 17
CSAKDNEQFF TGCAGTGCTAAGGACAATGAGCAGTTCTTC TRBV20-1 . few TRBJ2-1 10
CATSDKRPYNEQFF TGTGCCACCAGTGATAAGCGGCCATACAATGAGCAGTTCTTC TRBV24-1 . many TRBJ2-1 14
CASSERGPKTEAFF TGTGCCAGCAGTGAACGGGGTCCGAAAACTGAAGCTTTCTTT TRBV25-1 . few TRBJ1-1 14
CASSGPGSSTDTQYF TGTGCCAGCAGTGGACCGGGATCGTCCACAGATACGCAGTATTTT TRBV2 . many TRBJ2-3 15
CASSADSYNSPLHF TGTGCCAGCAGTGCAGACAGTTATAATTCACCCCTCCACTTT TRBV28 . many TRBJ1-6 14
CATSSSGMGNEQFF TGTGCCACCAGTTCGAGCGGGATGGGGAATGAGCAGTTCTTC TRBV24-1 TRBD2 many TRBJ2-1 14
CSASQNTDTQYF TGCAGTGCATCTCAGAATACAGATACGCAGTATTTT TRBV20-1 . few TRBJ2-3 12
CASSRLTGTSGRSSTDTQYF TGTGCCAGCAGTCGACTAACCGGGACTAGCGGGAGATCTAGCACAGATACGCAGTATTTT TRBV11-1 TRBD2 many TRBJ2-3 20
CASSLQGIQETQYF TGTGCCAGCAGCTTACAGGGGATACAAGAGACCCAGTACTTC TRBV7-6 . . TRBJ2-5 14
CASRIDRTGELFF TGTGCCAGCAGGATAGACAGAACCGGGGAGCTGTTTTTT TRBV9 . many TRBJ2-2 13
CASSYVLNEQFF TGTGCCAGCAGTTACGTGCTAAATGAGCAGTTCTTC TRBV6-2/TRBV6-3 . many TRBJ2-1 12
CASSQDASGDTQYF TGCGCCAGCAGCCAGGACGCCTCGGGGGATACGCAGTATTTT TRBV5-1 . many TRBJ2-3 14
CASSKTSGRVPTDTQYF TGTGCCAGCAGCAAGACTAGCGGGAGAGTTCCCACAGATACGCAGTATTTT TRBV7-8 TRBD2 many TRBJ2-3 17
CASSLFDSLNQPQHF TGCGCCAGCAGCTTGTTTGACAGCTTAAATCAGCCCCAGCATTTT TRBV5-1 . . TRBJ1-5 15
CASRGGMRAFF TGTGCCAGTAGGGGAGGGATGCGGGCTTTCTTT TRBV19 . . TRBJ1-1 11
CASSLPDRGADTIYF TGTGCCAGCAGTTTACCGGACAGGGGAGCAGACACCATATATTTT TRBV28 TRBD1 few TRBJ1-3 15